This entry lists 22 T cell receptor beta chains sequenced from one sample in a study of blood T cell repertoires in COVID-19. Here immunoSEQ multiplex PCR was the method, and the copy in TCRdb shows in-frame clones only, minus some. The table lists under 140,000 clones, approximately 67% of them singletons. Sequenced sample: peripheral blood. Receptors were obtained from a woman aged 55-75 years with acute or convalescent COVID-19.

The genes are TRBV3-1 (or the pseudogene TRBV3-2) and TRBJ2-6; unclear D gene. Germline CDR1 and CDR2: LGHDT and YNNKEL (reference sequence). Trimming removed 3 bases at V and 1 base at J, with 4 bases between. The CDR3 is 14 amino acids. CDR3 in amino acids: CASSQRSGANVLTF. In DNA, the CDR3 is TGTGCCAGCAGCCAGCGGTCTGGGGCCAACGTCCTGACTTTC.

The chain is built from TRBV25-1 and TRBJ1-2; 7 nucleotides align to TRBD1. This CDR3 is built from 13 residues. V lost 3 bases to trimming and J lost 5 bases; unmatched junction nucleotides: 3. Germline CDR1 and CDR2: MGHDK and SYGVNS. CDR3 bases: TGTGCCAGCAGTGAGCAGACAGGGTATGGCTACACCTTC. Translating it yields CASSEQTGYGYTF.

V usage is TRBV5-1 and J usage is TRBJ2-7; D unclear. This CDR3 is built from 13 residues. CDR1 SGHRS and CDR2 YFSETQ come from the germline V gene. V lost 7 bases to trimming and J lost 0 bases, with 11 bases between them. As DNA, the CDR3 is TGCGCCAGCGGCGAGGTTAGCTCCTACGAGCAGTACTTC. Translating gives CASGEVSSYEQYF.

The chain combines TRBV18 with TRBJ2-7; 8 bases are shared with TRBD2. Per the germline V gene, CDR1 is KGHSH and CDR2 is LQKENI. This CDR3 spans 13 amino acids. The junction had 2 bases not matched to a gene; V was cut back by 2 bases and J by 5 bases. For the CDR3, the DNA is TGTGCCAGCTCACCAAGCGGGGGCGACGAGCAGTACTTC. Protein product: CASSPSGGDEQYF.

This chain uses TRBV30 with TRBJ1-1, with 9 nucleotides matching TRBD1. Germline assignment: CDR1 GTSNPN and CDR2 SVGIG (reference sequence). The length of the CDR3 is 14 residues. The V and J ends lost 2 bases and 7 bases, in that order; junction bases with no gene match: 8. The CDR3 loop reads CAWSSGTGSGEAFF. The CDR3 DNA reads as TGTGCCTGGAGTTCCGGGACAGGGAGTGGTGAAGCTTTCTTT.

The chain couples TRBV9 to TRBJ1-1; D might be TRBD1 (5 bases). V gave up 5 bases and J gave up 1 base, with 9 bases separating them. CDR3 length: 13 amino acids. Germline V gene lookup returns CDR1 SGDLS and CDR2 YYNGEE. Written as DNA, the CDR3 is TGTGCCAGCAGTCAGACAGCGAACACTGAAGCTTTCTTT. Its translation: CASSQTANTEAFF.

The gene calls are TRBV28 and TRBJ1-2, with a tentative D call TRBD1 (5 bases). Germline CDR1 reads MDHEN; CDR2 reads SYDVKM. The germline V and J ends were trimmed by 3 bases and 4 bases, with 18 bases remaining between them. This CDR3 comprises 16 residues. The CDR3 loop reads CASSFQGKALGYGYTF. The CDR3 bases are TGTGCCAGCAGTTTCCAGGGTAAGGCTCTCGGCTATGGCTACACCTTC.

V usage is TRBV5-1 and J usage is TRBJ2-5; D uncertain. The CDR3 is 16 amino acids. The V and J ends lost 0 bases and 0 bases respectively, with 12 bases between them. The germline V gene encodes CDR1 SGHRS and CDR2 YFSETQ. The CDR3 sequence is CASSLARGFDQETQYF. The DNA for the CDR3 is TGCGCCAGCAGCTTGGCCCGCGGTTTCGACCAAGAGACCCAGTACTTC.

The chain carries TRBV7-9 and TRBJ1-1, with D possibly being TRBD1 (5 bases). With 3 bases removed from V and 5 bases from J, the gap between germline ends came to 16 bases. The CDR3 consists of 15 residues. Germline V lookup: CDR1 SEHNR, CDR2 FQNEAQ (reference sequence). CDR3 sequence: CASSLTAISRTEAFF. For the CDR3, the DNA is TGTGCCAGCAGCTTGACAGCGATCAGTCGGACTGAAGCTTTCTTT.

The chain links TRBV2 to TRBJ2-5; tentative D call: TRBD1 (6 bases). Trimming removed 0 bases from V and 3 bases from J, with 8 bases in between. Germline CDR1 and CDR2: SNHLY and FYNNEI. The length of the CDR3 is 14 residues. The CDR3 DNA reads TGTGCCAGCAGTGAAGCGGGACACAAAGAGACCCAGTACTTC. Protein: CASSEAGHKETQYF.

This sequence joins TRBV29-1 and TRBJ2-2, with D maybe TRBD1 (6 bases). Between the trimmed V and J ends, which lost 4 bases and 9 bases, there was a span of 12 bases. This CDR3 is built from 12 residues. Germline assignment: CDR1 SQVTM and CDR2 ANQGSEA. The CDR3, as DNA: TGCAGCGTTGCAGAAAGGGGGAGGGAGCTGTTTTTT. This sequence encodes CSVAERGRELFF.

The chain recombines TRBV10-3 with TRBJ2-2; D remains unclear. Germline V gene data show CDR1 as ENHRY and CDR2 as SYGVKD. This CDR3 is 14 amino acids long. With 4 bases removed from V and 1 base from J, the gap between germline ends came to 7 bases. The CDR3 sequence: CAISGALNTGELFF. CDR3 bases: TGTGCCATCAGTGGCGCCCTGAACACCGGGGAGCTGTTTTTT.

The chain couples TRBV5-3 to TRBJ1-3, with TRBD1 identical over 8 bases. TRBV5-3 is identified as an open reading frame with a role that is uncertain. This CDR3 region has 16 residues. The V and J ends lost 4 bases and 4 bases, in that order; junction bases with no gene match: 10. In DNA, the CDR3 is TGTGCCAGAAGCGCTTACCCCGGGACAGGCGGAAACACCATATATTTT. This codes for CARSAYPGTGGNTIYF.

The chain has TRBV2 and TRBJ2-3; TRBD1 aligns across 10 bases. Germline trimming cut 6 bases from V and 4 bases from J; bases unmatched to any gene: 7. The CDR3 is 15 amino acids. Per the germline V gene, CDR1 is SNHLY and CDR2 is FYNNEI. CDR3 nucleotide sequence: TGTGCCAGCAGGGGGACAGGGGCGAGGGCAGATACGCAGTATTTT. Residues: CASRGTGARADTQYF.

The chain has TRBV4-3 and TRBJ2-2; 9 nucleotides line up with TRBD2. Losses at the gene ends were 7 bases for V and 4 bases for J; bases not matched to a gene: 10. Germline loops: CDR1 LGHNA, CDR2 YSLEER. The CDR3 is made up of 16 amino acids. CDR3 region: CASTIFGSGSTGELFF. For the CDR3, the DNA is TGCGCCAGCACCATCTTTGGTAGCGGGAGCACCGGGGAGCTGTTTTTT.

This sequence joins TRBV27 and TRBJ2-1; TRBD2 is a possible D gene (5 bases). CDR3 size: 11 residues. In germline, CDR1 is MNHEY, CDR2 SMNVEV (reference sequence). Trimming stripped 7 bases from V and 9 bases from J, with 10 bases between. This CDR3 reads CASKLVGEQFF. The CDR3 DNA sequence: TGTGCCAGCAAACTAGTTGGTGAGCAGTTCTTC.

The chain is built from TRBV19 and TRBJ2-3; D possibly corresponds to TRBD2 (6 bases). V shed 3 bases and J shed 1 base, with 14 bases lying between them. Germline loops: CDR1 LNHDA, CDR2 SQIVND (reference sequence). The CDR3 runs to 16 residues. CDR3 nucleotides: TGTGCCAGTAGTATTCGTGGACCTAGCGGCACAGATACGCAGTATTTT. This codes for CASSIRGPSGTDTQYF.

Notes on this clone: Different DNA sequences within this sample yield the same CDR3. The gene calls are TRBV9 and TRBJ1-1; D is ambiguous. Trimming took off 5 bases at V and 1 base at J, with 9 bases between the two ends. Germline V gene sequence: CDR1 SGDLS, CDR2 YYNGEE. The CDR3 has 13 amino acids. The CDR3 DNA reads as TGTGCCAGCAGTCCGAGGAGGAACACTGAAGCTTTCTTT. This encodes CASSPRRNTEAFF.

This chain connects TRBV27 to TRBJ2-5; TRBD2 aligns across 10 bases. CDR1 and CDR2 (germline): MNHEY, SMNVEV (reference sequence). Trimming cost V 5 bases and J 5 bases; bases outside gene matches: 8. CDR3 size: 15 residues. This CDR3 reads CASSPRGLARETQYF. The DNA of the CDR3 is TGTGCCAGCAGTCCACGGGGACTAGCGAGGGAGACCCAGTACTTC.

V usage is TRBV27 and J usage is TRBJ1-3; no clear D gene. V lost 5 bases and J 1 base, leaving 9 bases between the germline ends. The CDR3 extends over 14 amino acids. The V gene's germline CDR1 is MNHEY and CDR2 SMNVEV (reference sequence). CDR3 sequence reads: CASSSIQSGNTIYF. The CDR3, as DNA: TGTGCCAGCAGTAGTATACAGTCTGGAAACACCATATATTTT.

The chain combines TRBV18 with TRBJ2-4; D is perhaps TRBD2 (5 bases). There are 17 residues in the CDR3. The V and J ends lost 0 bases and 1 base respectively, with 13 bases between them. From germline, CDR1 is KGHSH and CDR2 LQKENI. The CDR3 bases are TGTGCCAGCTCACCACCGGGCAGCGGACCGGCCAAAAACATTCAGTACTTC. It is translated as CASSPPGSGPAKNIQYF.

This rearrangement joins TRBV19 to TRBJ1-1, with D tentatively TRBD1 (6 bases). The CDR3 sequence is 13 residues long. V shed 8 bases and J shed 3 bases, with 13 bases lying between them. CDR1 and CDR2 from the germline V gene are LNHDA and SQIVND (reference sequence). The CDR3 region is CASLIQGYTEAFF. CDR3 nucleotide sequence: TGTGCCAGTTTAATACAGGGATACACTGAAGCTTTCTTT.